This entry lists 2 T cell receptor beta chains sequenced from one sample in a study of cytomegalovirus exposure and HLA in healthy donors. Vbeta (60) and Jbeta (13) primers were used in the PCR. Clones were read by immunoSEQ multiplex PCR, and TCRdb kept only the in-frame ones, dropping some. The sample consists of under 200,000 clones, around 75% of them appearing once. Sequenced: PBMCs. Receptors originate from a female donor in good health and CMV-seronegative.

As to this clone: A read error may produce the germline difference seen at one junction end. The chain is built from TRBV19 and TRBJ2-7; a weak D match, TRBD1 (6 bases). Germline V CDR1 and CDR2: LNHDA, SQIVND (reference sequence). The length of the CDR3 is 12 residues. CDR3 nucleotide sequence: TGTGCCAGTAGTATAGGTTGGGGGCGCCCAGACTTC. Protein: CASSIGWGRPDF. The full variable domain, in which reference TRBV19 and TRBJ2-7 provide the parts outside the CDR3, is DGGITQSPKYLFRKEGQNVTLSCEQNLNHDAMYWYRQDPGQGLRLIYYSQIVNDFQKGDIAEGYSVSREKKESFPLTVTSAQKNPTAFYLCASSIGWGRPDFGPGTRLTVT.

This clone showed up just a few times. J is TRBJ2-6 and V is TRBV11-2, with TRBD1 as a possible D gene (7 bases). The CDR3 runs 18 residues. The germline V gene encodes CDR1 SGHAT and CDR2 FQNNGV. Trimming cost V 4 bases and J 1 base, with 17 bases left between them. The CDR3 nucleotides read TGTGCCAGCAGCTCCCCCAAGACAGGGACTTCTGGGGCCAACGTCCTGACTTTC. Its translation: CASSSPKTGTSGANVLTF.